The clone carrying this T cell receptor (beta chain) came up many times. The V gene lost 1 base and the J gene lost 2 bases, with 16 bases spanning the gap. The CDR3 runs 17 residues. From germline, CDR1 is SGHTA and CDR2 FQGNSA. This sample is part of a study of human T cells and chemical hapten exposure. The overall study: During the roughly 24-week study period, patients had diphenylcyclopropenone applied to the scalp every week.

Time point defined: patch test 1, 2 weeks after DPC sensitization. Treatment indicated: therapeutic diphenylcyclopropenone sensitization with weekly scalp DPC. Extraction yielded total RNA from whole blood (unfractionated). Every donor had alopecia and was 18 to 70 years old; all were suitable for DPC. TCRdb reanalysed the RACE reads using MiXCR and keeps one entry per CDR3 protein. Of approximately 43,000 distinct CDR3 sequences listed, 4% were seen once; the top ten hold about 24%. Here the sequenced sample was whole blood, taken in connection with sensitization to the hapten diphenylcyclopropenone (DPC). V and J are TRBV7-2 and TRBJ2-3, with D perhaps TRBD2 (6 bases). The clonotype comes from a man between 45 and 60 years old with alopecia areata. Some clones in this sample may be carry-over from other donors' samples. The CDR3 region has the DNA TGTGCCAGCAGCTTAGAGTGGGCGGGGCCTTCCACAGATACGCAGTATTTT. Residues: CASSLEWAGPSTDTQYF. The full variable domain, in which reference TRBV7-2 and TRBJ2-3 provide the parts outside the CDR3, is GAGVSQSPSNKVTEKGKDVELRCDPISGHTALYWYRQSLGQGLEFLIYFQGNSAPDKSGLPSDRFSAERTGGSVSTLTIQRTQQEDSAVYLCASSLEWAGPSTDTQYFGPGTRLTVL.